The sequence of this T cell receptor beta chain was determined in a study of blood T cell repertoires in COVID-19. Profiling relied on immunoSEQ multiplex PCR, and the TCRdb table lists in-frame clones only, not all of them. The table shows about 26,000 clones, with 88% occurring only once. Per germline, CDR1 SGHVS and CDR2 FQNEAQ. The CDR3 length is 16 residues. V lost 5 bases and J lost 3, with 17 bases in between. This TCR came from a man aged 70 or older with acute or convalescent COVID-19. The gene calls are TRBV7-8 and TRBJ1-3; possible D gene TRBD1, 5 bases. Sequences were obtained from peripheral blood. The CDR3 DNA reads TGTGCCAGCAGCCTACCAACTGGGGCTAGTGGAAACACCATATATTTT. Translated, it gives CASSLPTGASGNTIYF.